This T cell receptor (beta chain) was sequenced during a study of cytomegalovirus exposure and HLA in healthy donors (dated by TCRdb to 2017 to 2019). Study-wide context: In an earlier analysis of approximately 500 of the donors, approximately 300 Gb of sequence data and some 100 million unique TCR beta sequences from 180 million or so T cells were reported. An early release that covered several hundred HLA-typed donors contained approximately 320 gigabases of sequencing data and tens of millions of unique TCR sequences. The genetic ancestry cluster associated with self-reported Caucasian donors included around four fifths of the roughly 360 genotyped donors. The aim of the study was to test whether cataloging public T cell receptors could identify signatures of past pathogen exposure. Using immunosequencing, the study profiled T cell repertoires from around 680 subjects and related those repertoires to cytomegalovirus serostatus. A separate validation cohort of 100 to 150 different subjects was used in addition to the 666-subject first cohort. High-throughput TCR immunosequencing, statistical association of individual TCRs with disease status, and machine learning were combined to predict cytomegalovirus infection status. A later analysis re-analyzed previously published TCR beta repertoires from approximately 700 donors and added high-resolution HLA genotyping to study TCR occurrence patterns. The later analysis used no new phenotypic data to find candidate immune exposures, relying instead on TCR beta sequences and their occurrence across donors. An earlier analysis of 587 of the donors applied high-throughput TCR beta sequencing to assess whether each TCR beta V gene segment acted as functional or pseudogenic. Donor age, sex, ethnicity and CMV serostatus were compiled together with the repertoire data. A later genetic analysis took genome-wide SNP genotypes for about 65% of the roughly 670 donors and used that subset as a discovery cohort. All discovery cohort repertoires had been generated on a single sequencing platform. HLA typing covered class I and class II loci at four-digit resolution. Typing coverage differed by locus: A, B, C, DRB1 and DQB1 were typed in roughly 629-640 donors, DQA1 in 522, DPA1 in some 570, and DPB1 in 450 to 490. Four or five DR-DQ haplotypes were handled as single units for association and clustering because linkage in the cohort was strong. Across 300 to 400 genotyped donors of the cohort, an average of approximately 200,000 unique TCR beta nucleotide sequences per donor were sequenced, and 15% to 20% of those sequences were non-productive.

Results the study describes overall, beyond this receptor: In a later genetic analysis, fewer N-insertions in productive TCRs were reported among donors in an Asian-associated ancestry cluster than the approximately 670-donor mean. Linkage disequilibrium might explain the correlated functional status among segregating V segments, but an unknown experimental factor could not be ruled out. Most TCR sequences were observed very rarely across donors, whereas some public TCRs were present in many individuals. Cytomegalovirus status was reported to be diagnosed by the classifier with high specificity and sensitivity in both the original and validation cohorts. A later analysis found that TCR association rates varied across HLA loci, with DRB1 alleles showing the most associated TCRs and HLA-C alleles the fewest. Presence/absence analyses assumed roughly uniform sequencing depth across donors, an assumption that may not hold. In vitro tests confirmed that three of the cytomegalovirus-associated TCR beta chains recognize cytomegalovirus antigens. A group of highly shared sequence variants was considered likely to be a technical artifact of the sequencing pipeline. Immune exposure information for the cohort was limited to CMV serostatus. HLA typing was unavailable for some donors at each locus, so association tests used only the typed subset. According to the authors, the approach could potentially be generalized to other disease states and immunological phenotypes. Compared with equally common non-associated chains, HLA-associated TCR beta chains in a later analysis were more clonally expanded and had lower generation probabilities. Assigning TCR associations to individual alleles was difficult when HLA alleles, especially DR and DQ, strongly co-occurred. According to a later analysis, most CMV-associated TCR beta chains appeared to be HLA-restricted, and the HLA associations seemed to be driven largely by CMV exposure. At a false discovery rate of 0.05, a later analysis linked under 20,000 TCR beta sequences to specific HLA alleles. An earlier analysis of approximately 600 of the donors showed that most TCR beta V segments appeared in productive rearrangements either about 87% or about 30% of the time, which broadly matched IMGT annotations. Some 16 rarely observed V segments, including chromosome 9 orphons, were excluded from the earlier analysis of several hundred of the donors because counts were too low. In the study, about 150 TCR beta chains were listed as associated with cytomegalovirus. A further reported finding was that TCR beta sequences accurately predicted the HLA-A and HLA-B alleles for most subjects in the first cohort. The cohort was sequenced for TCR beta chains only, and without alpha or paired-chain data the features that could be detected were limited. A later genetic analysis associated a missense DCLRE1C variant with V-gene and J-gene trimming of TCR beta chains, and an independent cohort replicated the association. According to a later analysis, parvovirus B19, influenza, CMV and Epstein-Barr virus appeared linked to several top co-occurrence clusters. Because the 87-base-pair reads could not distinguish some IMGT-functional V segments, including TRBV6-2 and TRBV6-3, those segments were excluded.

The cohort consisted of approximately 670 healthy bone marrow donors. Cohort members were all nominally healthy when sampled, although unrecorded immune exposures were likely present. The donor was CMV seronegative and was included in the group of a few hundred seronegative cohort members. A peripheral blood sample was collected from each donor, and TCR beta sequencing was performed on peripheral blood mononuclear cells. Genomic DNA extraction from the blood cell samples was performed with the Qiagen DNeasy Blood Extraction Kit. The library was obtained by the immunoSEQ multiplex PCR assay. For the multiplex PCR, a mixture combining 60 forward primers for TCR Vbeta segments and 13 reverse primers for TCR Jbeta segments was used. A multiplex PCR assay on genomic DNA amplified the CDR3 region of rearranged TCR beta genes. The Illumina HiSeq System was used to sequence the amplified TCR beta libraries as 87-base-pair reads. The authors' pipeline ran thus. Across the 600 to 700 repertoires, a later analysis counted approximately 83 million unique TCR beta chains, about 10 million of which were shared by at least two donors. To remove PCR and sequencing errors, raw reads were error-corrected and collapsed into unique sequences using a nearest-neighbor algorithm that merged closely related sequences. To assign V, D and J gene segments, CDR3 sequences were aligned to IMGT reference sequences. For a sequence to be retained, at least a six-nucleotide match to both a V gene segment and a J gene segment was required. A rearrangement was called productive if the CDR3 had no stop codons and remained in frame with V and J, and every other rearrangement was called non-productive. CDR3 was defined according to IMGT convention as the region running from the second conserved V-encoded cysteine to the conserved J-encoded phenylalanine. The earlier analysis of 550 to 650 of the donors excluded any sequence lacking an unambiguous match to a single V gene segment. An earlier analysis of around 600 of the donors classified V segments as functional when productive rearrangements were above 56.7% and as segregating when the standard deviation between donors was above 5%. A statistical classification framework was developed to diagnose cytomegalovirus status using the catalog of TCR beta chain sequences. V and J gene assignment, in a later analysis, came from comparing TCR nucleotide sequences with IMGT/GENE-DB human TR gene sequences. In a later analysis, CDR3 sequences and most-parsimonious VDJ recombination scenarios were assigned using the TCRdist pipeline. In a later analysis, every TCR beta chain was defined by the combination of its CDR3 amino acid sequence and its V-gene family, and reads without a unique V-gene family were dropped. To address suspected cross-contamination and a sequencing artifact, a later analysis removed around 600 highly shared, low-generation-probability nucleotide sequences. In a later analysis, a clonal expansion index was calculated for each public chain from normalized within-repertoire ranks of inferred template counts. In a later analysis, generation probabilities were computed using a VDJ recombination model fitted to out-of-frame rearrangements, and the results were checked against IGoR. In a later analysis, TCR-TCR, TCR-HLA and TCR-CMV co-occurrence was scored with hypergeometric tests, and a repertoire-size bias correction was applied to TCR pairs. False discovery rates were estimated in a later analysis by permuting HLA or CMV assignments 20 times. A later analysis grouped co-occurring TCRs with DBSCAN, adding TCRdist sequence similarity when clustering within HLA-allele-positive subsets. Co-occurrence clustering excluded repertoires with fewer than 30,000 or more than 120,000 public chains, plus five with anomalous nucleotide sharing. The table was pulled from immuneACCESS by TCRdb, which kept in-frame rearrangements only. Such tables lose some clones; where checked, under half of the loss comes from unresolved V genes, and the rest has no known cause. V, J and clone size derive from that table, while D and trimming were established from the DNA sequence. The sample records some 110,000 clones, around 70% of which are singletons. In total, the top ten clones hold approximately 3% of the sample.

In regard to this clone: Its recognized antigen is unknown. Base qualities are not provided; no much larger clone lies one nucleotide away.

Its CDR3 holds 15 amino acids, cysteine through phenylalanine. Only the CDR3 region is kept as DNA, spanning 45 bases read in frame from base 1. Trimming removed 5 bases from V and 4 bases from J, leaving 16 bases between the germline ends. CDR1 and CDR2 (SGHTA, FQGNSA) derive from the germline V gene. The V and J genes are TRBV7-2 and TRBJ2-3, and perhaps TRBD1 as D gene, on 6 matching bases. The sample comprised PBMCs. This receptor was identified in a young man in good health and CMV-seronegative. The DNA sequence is TGTGCCAGCAGCATTTCAGGGGCCCCTCCAGATACGCAGTATTTT. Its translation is CASSISGAPPDTQYF.